This passage covers 2 T cell receptor beta chains from one sample sequenced in a study of CD8 T cells in Susac syndrome. Reverse transcription of about 0.5 to 1 ug RNA was carried out with random hexamers. TCRdb reanalysed the immunoSEQ multiplex PCR reads using MiXCR and keeps one entry per CDR3 protein. The profile covers over 350,000 distinct CDR3 sequences, with more than 80% appearing a single time and about 0.12% taken by the ten largest. The sample taken for sequencing was CD8+ T cells from PBMCs. The receptors stem from a human donor with multiple sclerosis.

The chain recombines TRBV4-1 with TRBJ1-4; D uncertain. This CDR3 has 15 amino acids. The germline gives CDR1 MGHRA, CDR2 YSYEKL. Trimming cost V 5 bases and J 6 bases, with 16 bases left between them. The CDR3 DNA reads TGCGCCAGCAGCTACACCGGGAATCTATATGAAAAACTGTTTTTT. Protein: CASSYTGNLYEKLFF.

The chain employs TRBV6-1 and TRBJ2-1; 12 bases map to TRBD1. This CDR3 comprises 15 residues. Losses at the gene ends were 3 bases for V and 6 bases for J; bases not matched to a gene: 3. Per germline, CDR1 MNHNS and CDR2 SASEGT. CDR3 DNA: TGTGCCAGCAGTGACCGGGACAGGGGGCCCAATGAGCAGTTCTTC. Translating it yields CASSDRDRGPNEQFF.